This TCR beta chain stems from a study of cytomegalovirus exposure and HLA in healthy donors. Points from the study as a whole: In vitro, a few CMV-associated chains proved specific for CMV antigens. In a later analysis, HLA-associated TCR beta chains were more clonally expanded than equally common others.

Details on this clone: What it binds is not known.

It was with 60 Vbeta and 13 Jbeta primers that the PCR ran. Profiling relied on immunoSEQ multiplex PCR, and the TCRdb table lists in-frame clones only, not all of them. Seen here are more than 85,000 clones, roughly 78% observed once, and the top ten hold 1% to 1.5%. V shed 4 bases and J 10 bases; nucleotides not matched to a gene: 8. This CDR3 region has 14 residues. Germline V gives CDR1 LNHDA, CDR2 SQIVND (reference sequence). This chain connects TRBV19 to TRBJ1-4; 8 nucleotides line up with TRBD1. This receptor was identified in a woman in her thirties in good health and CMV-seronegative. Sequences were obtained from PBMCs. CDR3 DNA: TGTGCCAGTAGTACGACAGGGGCGTGGAGAAAACTGTTTTTT. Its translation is CASSTTGAWRKLFF.